Listed below are T cell receptor beta chains from one sample, sequenced in a study of Ad26.COV2.S vaccination and SARS-CoV-2 variants. Data came from immunoSEQ multiplex PCR; TCRdb stores just in-frame clones and leaves some out. The sample has approximately 410,000 clones; 88% are singletons. The specimen was peripheral blood, collected in a trial of Ad26.COV2.S vaccine versus placebo. The receptor set was obtained from a person aged 18-65 years who received the Ad26.COV2.S COVID-19 vaccine or a placebo. The CDR3 runs from the conserved cysteine through the conserved F or W. The order of the fields is J gene, V gene, CDR3 protein.

TRBJ1-1 TRBV12-3/TRBV12-4 CASTLGGSTEAFF
TRBJ1-6 TRBV7-2 CASSPAGGGHSPLHF
TRBJ1-5 TRBV30 CAWGGGGPQHF
TRBJ1-1 TRBV10-1 CASSEPDYKNTEAFF
TRBJ2-5 TRBV5-1 CASSSNGPGRETQYF
TRBJ2-7 TRBV27 CASSLYRDLNEQYF
TRBJ1-5 TRBV6-6 CASRVDRVGQPQHF
TRBJ2-7 TRBV5-1 CASRPRQGPYEQYF
TRBJ2-1 TRBV5-1 CASSLALAGVNNEQFF
TRBJ2-7 TRBV3-1/TRBV3-2 CASSQRMGTEGSYEQYF
TRBJ1-1 TRBV19 CASSIYSEAFF
TRBJ2-1 TRBV4-1 CASSQDLRTGFDNEQFF
TRBJ2-7 TRBV27 CASSSGLAVYEQYF
TRBJ2-3 TRBV4-1 CASSPSWTSAGVDTQYF
TRBJ1-2 TRBV28 CASSLIGEELNYGYTF
TRBJ2-2 TRBV4-1 CASSQDGVSYGGELFF
TRBJ2-3 TRBV28 CASSTSSGGVADTQYF
TRBJ1-2 TRBV19 CASSKQGAANYGYTF
TRBJ2-1 TRBV27 CASSLGTGFYNEQFF
TRBJ2-6 TRBV15 CATSRDWVGANVLTF
TRBJ1-1 TRBV28 CASSLSGRGLAEAFF
TRBJ2-5 TRBV2 CASRRAGGKETQYF
TRBJ2-2 TRBV7-2 CASSLARINTGELFF
TRBJ2-3 TRBV5-4 CASSSSTSGDTDTQYF
TRBJ2-1 TRBV3-1/TRBV3-2 CASSQDPQDYNEQFF
TRBJ2-5 TRBV7-9 CASSTGGETQYF
TRBJ2-7 TRBV6-6 CASSRDRGRYEQYF
TRBJ2-3 TRBV9 CASEPIGADTQYF
TRBJ1-1 TRBV28 CASSFPGDTEAFF
TRBJ1-3 TRBV28 CASSFRGSGNTIYF
TRBJ2-2 TRBV7-3 CASSIKGTGELFF
TRBJ1-3 TRBV28 CASSPGVGGGGNTIYF
TRBJ2-1 TRBV9 CASSVLAGGLYDEQFF
TRBJ2-1 TRBV18 CASSPENYNEQFF
TRBJ2-1 TRBV29-1 CSVRLAGGQVEQFF
TRBJ1-5 TRBV20-1 CSAGTDQPQHF
TRBJ2-1 TRBV30 CAWRWGGEQFF
TRBJ2-3 TRBV5-1 CASSPSLEAGGRTQYF
TRBJ2-3 TRBV24-1 CATSVDPTDTQYF
TRBJ2-1 TRBV9 CASSSTGTPSSYNEQFF
TRBJ1-4 TRBV2 CAGLDTRQGKLFF
TRBJ2-4 TRBV5-1 CASSFYRGGQNIQYF
TRBJ2-7 TRBV3-1/TRBV3-2 CASSQDPGEGRYF
TRBJ2-6 TRBV2 CASSKNTGANVLTF
TRBJ2-1 TRBV19 CASSPRQNEQFF
TRBJ2-5 TRBV7-9 CASTLGGQETQYF
TRBJ1-1 TRBV5-1 CASSLAPVGGTEAFF
TRBJ1-6 TRBV6-1 CASSEYPLTNSPLHF
TRBJ2-3 TRBV7-3 CASSLTSGGALYF
TRBJ2-7 TRBV19 CASSIPGMTYEQYF
TRBJ1-5 TRBV11-3 CASSPGLIGYSNQPQHF
TRBJ2-3 TRBV2 CASSHDRRASTDTQYF
TRBJ1-5 TRBV11-3 CASRTDRDPFRNQPQHF
TRBJ1-2 TRBV7-9 CASSLFAGQGPLGYTF